The 32 T cell receptor beta chains listed next were all sequenced from one sample in a study of memory CD4+ T cells and cytomegalovirus serostatus. Single viable CD3+CD4+CD8-CD45RO+ cells were sorted as the memory CD4+ T cells. Clones were read by immunoSEQ multiplex PCR, and TCRdb kept only the in-frame ones, dropping some. In the table there are 50,000 to 65,000 clones, 80% to 85% of which are singletons. Sequencing used memory CD4+ T cells from blood. These receptors originate from an adult in good health and CMV-seropositive.

By proportion, this clone is medium-sized. This rearrangement joins TRBV30 to TRBJ2-3; no definite D call. CDR1 and CDR2 (germline): GTSNPN, SVGIG (reference sequence). CDR3 length: 11 residues. Between the trimmed V and J ends, which lost 4 bases and 6 bases, there was a span of 8 bases. In DNA form, the CDR3 reads TGTGCCTGGACCTCCAGGGATACGCAGTATTTT. Translated: CAWTSRDTQYF.

V is TRBV28 and J is TRBJ2-7; D uncertain. This CDR3 spans 13 amino acids. V was trimmed by 6 bases and J by 4 bases, leaving 13 bases between them. Germline assignment: CDR1 MDHEN and CDR2 SYDVKM. CDR3 region: CASSQIVKYEQYF. CDR3 DNA: TGTGCCAGCAGCCAAATAGTTAAGTACGAGCAGTACTTC.

The J gene is TRBJ2-5, the V gene TRBV5-1, with D uncertain. The V and J ends lost 2 bases and 4 bases respectively, with 9 bases between them. The germline V gene has CDR1 SGHRS and CDR2 YFSETQ. This CDR3 region has 13 residues. As DNA, the CDR3 is TGCGCCAGCAGCTTTGGCGGTTCAGAGACCCAGTACTTC. Its protein product is CASSFGGSETQYF.

The V call is TRBV11-1, the J call TRBJ1-1; D is uncertain. Germline CDR1 is SGHAT and CDR2 is FQDESV (reference sequence). CDR3 length equals 17 residues. V shed 5 bases and J shed 0 bases, with 19 bases lying between them. In DNA form, the CDR3 reads TGTGCCAGCAGCCCGCCCCGGCGGAAACCGATGAACACTGAAGCTTTCTTT. It is translated as CASSPPRRKPMNTEAFF.

The genes are TRBV29-1 and TRBJ1-2; TRBD1 is a possible D gene (6 bases). The CDR3 length is 13 residues. The V end was cut by 4 bases, the J end by 7 bases, with 16 bases between. Per the germline V gene, CDR1 is SQVTM and CDR2 is ANQGSEA. The CDR3 DNA reads as TGCAGCGTTGGGGGGTCAGGGGCAGGTGGCTACACCTTC. Translated, it gives CSVGGSGAGGYTF. The whole variable domain, filled in from reference TRBV29-1 and TRBJ1-2, reads SAVISQKPSRDICQRGTSLTIQCQVDSQVTMMFWYRQQPGQSLTLIATANQGSEATYESGFVIDKFPISRPNLTFSTLTVSNMSPEDSSIYLCSVGGSGAGGYTFGSGTRLTVV.

About this clone itself: One junction end disagrees with the germline gene, perhaps due to a read error. The rearrangement joins TRBV7-2 to TRBJ2-3, with D hard to call. The CDR3 is 13 residues long. Germline V gene sequence: CDR1 SGHTA, CDR2 FQGNSA. CDR3 bases: TGTGCCAGCAGCTTAGGTCTCCCAGAGACGCAGTATTTT. Its protein product is CASSLGLPETQYF.

The V and J genes are TRBV2 and TRBJ1-5, with D possibly TRBD1 on 5 matching bases. The CDR3 runs to 13 residues. Germline lookup yields CDR1 SNHLY and CDR2 FYNNEI. V lost 4 bases to trimming and J lost 8 bases, with 12 bases between them. This chain's CDR3 is CASSVGGLKPQHF. In nucleotides, the CDR3 is TGTGCCAGCAGTGTTGGGGGTCTTAAGCCCCAGCATTTT. The full variable domain, with the rest looked up from reference TRBV2 and TRBJ1-5, is EPEVTQTPSHQVTQMGQEVILRCVPISNHLYFYWYRQILGQKVEFLVSFYNNEISEKSEIFDDQFSVERPDGSNFTLKIRSTKLEDSAMYFCASSVGGLKPQHFGDGTRLSIL.

The chain has TRBV5-3 and TRBJ1-1; no definite D call. TRBV5-3 is designated an ORF whose function remains uncertain. CDR3 size: 14 residues. V gave up 7 bases and J gave up 2 bases, with 15 bases separating them. The CDR3 nucleotides read TGTGCCAGACCCTCCTCTCGGGGTAACACTGAAGCTTTCTTT. Amino acids: CARPSSRGNTEAFF.

This clone was recorded only once. This chain joins TRBV18 and TRBJ2-4; TRBD2 aligns across 11 bases. CDR3 length: 15 residues. CDR1 and CDR2 (germline): KGHSH, LQKENI. V shed 3 bases and J 4 bases; nucleotides not matched to a gene: 2. CDR3: CASSPSGGAKNIQYF. The CDR3 bases are TGTGCCAGCTCACCTAGCGGGGGGGCAAAAAACATTCAGTACTTC.

The V call is TRBV28, the J call TRBJ2-2; the match to TRBD2 covers 9 bases. Germline lookup yields CDR1 MDHEN and CDR2 SYDVKM. With 7 bases clipped from V and 5 bases from J, the junction kept 17 bases outside the gene matches. The CDR3 is made up of 18 amino acids. CDR3 DNA: TGTGCCAGCACCTTGACGGGGGGTCGAGCGGGAGGAACCGGGGAGCTGTTTTTT. Protein product: CASTLTGGRAGGTGELFF. The full variable domain, with the rest looked up from reference TRBV28 and TRBJ2-2, is DVKVTQSSRYLVKRTGEKVFLECVQDMDHENMFWYRQDPGLGLRLIYFSYDVKMKEKGDIPEGYSVSREKKERFSLILESASTNQTSMYLCASTLTGGRAGGTGELFFGEGSRLTVL.

This clone was counted once. This rearrangement joins TRBV9 to TRBJ1-1; D might be TRBD1 (5 bases). The germline V gene has CDR1 SGDLS and CDR2 YYNGEE. The CDR3 consists of 16 residues. V was cut by 4 bases and J by 3 bases, with 19 bases left in between. CDR3: CASSRGRGARYTEAFF. The DNA for the CDR3 is TGTGCCAGCAGCCGGGGGAGGGGCGCGAGGTACACTGAAGCTTTCTTT. Looking up the rest from reference TRBV9 and TRBJ1-1 gives the full variable domain: DSGVTQTPKHLITATGQRVTLRCSPRSGDLSVYWYQQSLDQGLQFLIQYYNGEERAKGNILERFSAQQFPDLHSELNLSSLELGDSALYFCASSRGRGARYTEAFFGQGTRLTVV.

The J gene is TRBJ1-4, the V gene TRBV29-1, with 8 bases lining up with TRBD1. With 2 bases clipped from V and 7 bases from J, the junction kept 3 bases outside the gene matches. This CDR3 is 13 amino acids long. The germline V gene has CDR1 SQVTM and CDR2 ANQGSEA. The CDR3 DNA sequence: TGCAGCGTTGAAAGAGACAGGGGTGAAAAACTGTTTTTT. It specifies CSVERDRGEKLFF.

This chain connects TRBV6-1 to TRBJ2-7; weak D call: TRBD2 (5 bases). Looked up from germline, CDR1 is MNHNS and CDR2 is SASEGT. Trimming pared 5 bases from V and 4 bases from J, leaving 12 bases between. The CDR3 is 13 residues long. The CDR3 region is CASSSGIRYEQYF. CDR3 bases: TGTGCCAGCAGTTCGGGGATCCGATACGAGCAGTACTTC.

To note about this clone: Other DNA sequences in the sample encode the same CDR3. In DNA, the CDR3 is TGTGCCAGCAGTTTGGTACAAAGAAACACTGAAGCTTTCTTT. Protein sequence: CASSLVQRNTEAFF. The chain recombines TRBV28 with TRBJ1-1; no definite D call. Looked up from germline, CDR1 is MDHEN and CDR2 is SYDVKM. The ends were cut back, 3 bases at V and 2 bases at J, with 10 bases in the middle. The CDR3 runs 14 residues.

The chain is built from TRBV7-9 and TRBJ2-1, with D uncertain. From germline, CDR1 is SEHNR and CDR2 FQNEAQ (reference sequence). The CDR3 extends over 14 amino acids. V was cut by 1 base and J by 8 bases, with 12 bases left in between. The CDR3 loop is CASSLDQTWDEQFF. Written as DNA, the CDR3 is TGTGCCAGCAGCTTAGACCAGACTTGGGATGAGCAGTTCTTC.

This chain links TRBV6-5 with TRBJ2-7; 8 nucleotides agree with TRBD2. The germline V gene encodes CDR1 MNHEY and CDR2 SVGAGI. The CDR3 runs 16 residues. Trimming at V came to 0 bases and at J to 3 bases, leaving 7 bases not matched to a gene. The CDR3 DNA reads TGTGCCAGCAGTTACTCGAGTTCAGCGGGGGTCTACGAGCAGTACTTC. Residues: CASSYSSSAGVYEQYF.

V usage is TRBV11-2 and J usage is TRBJ1-5; possible D gene TRBD1, 5 bases. The CDR3 runs 13 residues. Looked up from germline, CDR1 is SGHAT and CDR2 is FQNNGV. The V and J ends lost 8 bases and 6 bases respectively, with 14 bases between them. The CDR3 nucleotides are TGTGCCAGCTGTGGGCAGGGCGGTCAGCCCCAGCATTTT. Its translation is CASCGQGGQPQHF.

The chain employs TRBV13 and TRBJ1-1; 12 positions match TRBD1. V was clipped by 0 bases and J by 11 bases; unmatched bases: 4. There are 14 residues in the CDR3. Germline-derived CDR1 and CDR2 are PRHDT and FYEKMQ (reference sequence). CDR3 in amino acids: CASSLGGGQGAAFF. In nucleotides, the CDR3 is TGTGCCAGCAGCTTAGGCGGGGGACAGGGGGCCGCTTTCTTT.

The chain links TRBV6-1 to TRBJ2-7; 9 nucleotides align to TRBD1. Germline V CDR1 and CDR2: MNHNS, SASEGT. J gave up 3 bases and V 6 bases, and 9 bases lay outside the gene matches. CDR3 length: 15 residues. The CDR3 protein is CASRRGQGDHYEQYF. Written as DNA, the CDR3 is TGTGCCAGCAGACGGGGACAGGGAGACCACTACGAGCAGTACTTC.

This clone was detected a few times. This chain links TRBV7-9 with TRBJ1-1, with D possibly matching TRBD1 (5 bases). The germline V gene has CDR1 SEHNR and CDR2 FQNEAQ (reference sequence). V dropped 1 base and J dropped 1 base, with 10 bases sitting between them. This CDR3 is built from 15 residues. CDR3 nucleotides: TGTGCCAGCAGCTTAGGGACGGGACCGAACACTGAAGCTTTCTTT. This gives the protein CASSLGTGPNTEAFF.

The genes are TRBV7-9 and TRBJ2-2; the D is unclear. Germline V gives CDR1 SEHNR, CDR2 FQNEAQ (reference sequence). The CDR3 is 15 residues long. V was pared by 7 bases and J by 1 base, with 13 bases between. The CDR3 loop reads CASTTLVGNTGELFF. The DNA of the CDR3 is TGTGCCAGCACCACTCTGGTGGGGAACACCGGGGAGCTGTTTTTT.

The gene calls are TRBV7-2 and TRBJ1-5; D might be TRBD1 (6 bases). CDR3 length equals 15 residues. Trimming stripped 5 bases from V and 3 bases from J, with 14 bases between. CDR1 SGHTA and CDR2 FQGNSA come from the germline V gene. The CDR3 here is CASSTTGSPNQPQHF. As DNA, the CDR3 is TGTGCCAGCAGCACCACAGGGTCCCCCAATCAGCCCCAGCATTTT.

The CDR3 loop reads CASSSLPGTTYEQYF. Written as DNA, the CDR3 is TGTGCCAGCAGCTCGCTCCCCGGGACTACTTACGAGCAGTACTTC. This chain links TRBV5-5 with TRBJ2-7, with 7 bases that match TRBD2. Trimming cost V 3 bases and J 4 bases; bases outside gene matches: 10. Germline V CDR1 and CDR2: SGHKS, YYEKEE (reference sequence). This CDR3 spans 15 amino acids.

The genes are TRBV7-3 and TRBJ2-1; TRBD1 matches 7 bases. J was trimmed by 6 bases and V by 3 bases; bases with no gene match: 11. Per the germline V gene, CDR1 is SGHTA and CDR2 is FQGTGA. The CDR3 has 16 residues. The CDR3 here is CASSFAPGQLRNEQFF. As DNA, the CDR3 is TGTGCCAGCAGCTTCGCCCCGGGACAGTTGCGCAATGAGCAGTTCTTC.

The V call is TRBV29-1, the J call TRBJ2-3, with TRBD2 matching 8 bases. With 4 bases clipped from V and 0 bases from J, the junction kept 9 bases outside the gene matches. The V gene's germline CDR1 is SQVTM and CDR2 ANQGSEA. This CDR3 comprises 16 residues. The DNA for the CDR3 is TGCAGCGTTGTATCCCCCACTAGCGGAAGCACAGATACGCAGTATTTT. Translation gives CSVVSPTSGSTDTQYF.

The chain is built from TRBV19 and TRBJ1-5; no firm D call. Germline-derived CDR1 and CDR2 are LNHDA and SQIVND (reference sequence). This CDR3 region has 15 residues. The V and J ends lost 1 base and 0 bases respectively, with 7 bases between them. For the CDR3, the DNA is TGTGCCAGTAGTATAGGTCGGATTAGCAATCAGCCCCAGCATTTT. Its protein is CASSIGRISNQPQHF.

This clone was counted once. CDR3 loop: CASSIVGTGRTGELFF. The CDR3 DNA reads as TGTGCCAGTAGTATAGTAGGAACAGGGCGGACCGGGGAGCTGTTTTTT. The chain uses TRBV19 and TRBJ2-2, with D perhaps matching TRBD1 (6 bases). V was clipped by 1 base and J by 5 bases, with 14 bases between them. The CDR3 is 16 amino acids. Germline CDR1 LNHDA, CDR2 SQIVND (reference sequence).

This clone was seen a single time. The chain recombines TRBV29-1 with TRBJ2-1; maybe TRBD2 (5 bases). This CDR3 comprises 15 residues. V lost 8 bases and J lost 1, with 18 bases in between. Germline V gene lookup returns CDR1 SQVTM and CDR2 ANQGSEA. The CDR3 nucleotides are TGCAGCTCTACACCCGGGGTAACTTCCTACAATGAGCAGTTCTTC. Translating it yields CSSTPGVTSYNEQFF.

The chain is built from TRBV7-6 and TRBJ1-6; D gene uncertain. CDR3 size: 15 residues. Germline loops: CDR1 SGHVS, CDR2 FNYEAQ. Trimming took 0 bases from V and 0 from J, leaving 3 bases between them. The CDR3 bases are TGTGCCAGCAGCTTAGCCAGCTCCTATAATTCACCCCTCCACTTT. Translation: CASSLASSYNSPLHF.

This rearrangement joins TRBV28 to TRBJ1-5; no clear D. Per the germline V gene, CDR1 is MDHEN and CDR2 is SYDVKM. V shed 2 bases and J shed 4 bases, with 9 bases lying between them. The CDR3 has 14 residues. CDR3 DNA: TGTGCCAGCAGTTTACTCTCTTATAATCAGCCCCAGCATTTT. Translating gives CASSLLSYNQPQHF.

The chain carries TRBV12-5 and TRBJ2-1, with D hard to call. V lost 3 bases and J lost 5, with 11 bases in between. The CDR3 length is 14 residues. Germline assignment: CDR1 LGHNT and CDR2 FRNRAP. The CDR3 DNA follows: TGTGCTAGTGGTTTTAATGGGCGCGACAATGAGCAGTTCTTC. Translated, it gives CASGFNGRDNEQFF.

J is TRBJ2-5 and V is TRBV20-1; no definite D call. V lost 6 bases, J lost 1 base, and 6 bases lay in between. Germline V gene sequence: CDR1 DFQATT, CDR2 SNEGSKA (reference sequence). This CDR3 contains 11 residues. CDR3 amino acids: CSANSQETQYF. The CDR3 DNA sequence: TGCAGTGCCAACAGCCAAGAGACCCAGTACTTC.